This TCR beta chain was captured in a study of shared clonotypes between healthy human individuals. Looking at the study overall: Samples came from a couple of female and a few male donors aged 18 to 49. Whole-study findings and limits: Few donors limited the genetic and exposure-history diversity represented.

The repertoire was sequenced with immunoSEQ multiplex PCR; TCRdb's copy has only in-frame clones and lacks some. The sample includes 2,100,000 or so clones, roughly 95% of them seen just once. V was cut by 5 bases and J by 6 bases, with 11 bases left in between. Looked up from germline, CDR1 is MDHEN and CDR2 is SYDVKM. The CDR3 totals 13 residues. Every donor was a Caucasian adult from Nashville, Tennessee. Comment on this clone: As yet, its antigen is unknown.

The chain recombines TRBV28 with TRBJ2-1; D is possibly TRBD2 (7 bases). The receptor was derived from a man aged 18 to 35 in good health. Sequenced material: naive CD4+ T cells sorted from blood. Subset described: CD45RA+ positively selected. Here the CDR3 DNA reads TGTGCCAGCAGTCGGGGGGCCGGCAATGAGCAGTTCTTC. Amino acids: CASSRGAGNEQFF.